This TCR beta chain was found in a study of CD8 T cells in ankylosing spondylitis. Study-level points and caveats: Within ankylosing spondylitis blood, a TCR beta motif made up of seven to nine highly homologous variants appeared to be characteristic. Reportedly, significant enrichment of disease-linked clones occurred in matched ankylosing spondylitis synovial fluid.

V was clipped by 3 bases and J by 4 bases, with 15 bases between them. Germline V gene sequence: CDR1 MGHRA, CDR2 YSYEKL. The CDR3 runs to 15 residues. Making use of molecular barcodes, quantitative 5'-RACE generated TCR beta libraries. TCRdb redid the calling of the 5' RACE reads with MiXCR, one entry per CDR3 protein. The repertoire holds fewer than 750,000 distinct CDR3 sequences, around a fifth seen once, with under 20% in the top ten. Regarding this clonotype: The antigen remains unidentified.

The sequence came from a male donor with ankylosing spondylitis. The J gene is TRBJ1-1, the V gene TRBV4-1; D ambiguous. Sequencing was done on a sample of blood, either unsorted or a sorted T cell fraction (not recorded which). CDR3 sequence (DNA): TGCGCCAGCAGCCACGACCGAACGTGGAGCACTGAAGCTTTCTTT. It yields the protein CASSHDRTWSTEAFF.